This entry features one TCR beta chain sequence. The antigen it recognizes is unknown. Per-base quality was not reported, and no clone a single base away is much larger than it. This sample was included in a study of vaccination effects on CD4 cells after COVID-19 (dated by TCRdb to between 2022 and 2023). The study in broad terms: Post-vaccine samples across the study were collected a median of 72 days after the second dose, with a range of 14 to 241. The study compared SARS-CoV-2 spike-specific CD4+ TCR repertoires before and after mRNA vaccination in COVID-19 convalescent patients and infection-naive vaccine recipients. A total of nine to ten COVID-19 convalescent patients and several SARS-CoV-2-naive healthy vaccine recipients were included in the full study. Cultures from other donors in the study were sequenced using the Oncomine TCR Beta short-read assay on an Illumina iSeq 100.

From the germline V gene, CDR1 is SGHTS and CDR2 is YDEGEE. V is reduced by 0 bases and J by 0 bases, leaving a spacing of 5 bases between them. The CDR3 contains 14 residues, cysteine and phenylalanine counted. The sequence is cut down to CDR3 DNA, 42 bases in frame from base 1. Broad study findings and their caveats: Among healthy vaccine recipients, nearly all vaccine-induced clones were SARS-CoV-2 mono-reactive, and only 1 of 255 was cross-reactive with common cold coronaviruses. Marked clonal contraction was observed in both infection-induced and vaccine-induced clones at late post-vaccination timepoints, consistent with waning T cell responses. Limitations of the study were the small number of convalescent patients and the absence of early post-infection timepoints.

The ViraFEST assay stimulated PBMC with viral peptide pools and then used TCR sequencing to identify antigen-specific CD4+ T cell clonotypes by expansion. After less than 13 days of culture, CD4+ T cells were isolated with the EasySep CD4+ T cell isolation kit. Participants received two doses of either the BNT162b2 or the mRNA-1273 mRNA SARS-CoV-2 vaccine. Healthy vaccine recipients had no prior SARS-CoV-2 infection, confirmed by negative nucleocapsid antibodies before and after vaccination. Each well held 1.5 million to 2.5 million PBMC cultured in IMDM containing about 5.4% human AB serum, 8.5 to 10 IU/ml IL-2 and gentamicin, along with roughly 10 ug/ml peptides. On days 3 and 7, half of the culture medium was replaced with fresh IL-2-containing medium. Each peptide stimulation condition was cultured in triplicate wells unless otherwise noted. Using Ficoll-Paque Plus gradient centrifugation, PBMC were separated from whole blood and then either used fresh or cryopreserved at -140C. The spike proteins of SARS-CoV-2 and of the common cold coronaviruses HCoV-NL63, HCoV-OC43 and HCoV-229E were spanned by overlapping peptide pools. The QIAamp micro DNA kit was used to extract genomic DNA from the cultured CD4+ T cells.

The library was built by means of the immunoSEQ multiplex PCR assay. DNA from the cultured, isolated CD4+ T cells was subjected to TCR beta CDR3 sequencing. Concerning the study's data processing: Non-productive TCR sequences were removed and reads were trimmed to the CDR3 region, keeping CDR3s of at least 7 amino acids. The MANAFEST web app was used to pick out antigen-specific clonotypes by comparing their expansion in peptide wells with that in reference cultures. Positive clones required FDR<0.05 expansion versus reference and all other wells, odds ratio above 5, and frequency above 0.1% in two replicate wells. A clonotype was called cross-reactive if it was significantly expanded both in SARS-CoV-2 spike wells and in at least one common cold coronavirus spike condition. CDR3 similarity was assessed by Levenshtein distance using the stringdist R package, and unrooted trees were constructed with ape in R 3.6.1. The source is immuneACCESS, and TCRdb retained only in-frame sequences with V and J called. Part of the clones is not carried over; for the studies checked, unresolved V genes explain less than half of this, and the remainder is unexplained. V and J calls and clone size come straight from that table; D and trimming were deduced from the DNA. For this sample the table gives 70,000 to 95,000 clones, of which under 80% were detected only once. The top ten clonotypes cover 1.1% of the sample.

The source is a human donor who received a COVID-19 vaccine. In this chain, TRBV5-8 is recombined with TRBJ2-3, with no reliable assignment of the D segment. Specimen: CD4+ T cells from PBMCs cultured with HCoV-OC43 spike peptides, collected after COVID-19 vaccination. What this sample's cell subset or site label stands for: HCoV-OC43 spike overlapping peptide pool stimulation. Here is the DNA: TGTGCCAGCAGCTTGGACCCTAGCACAGATACGCAGTATTTT. This yields the protein CASSLDPSTDTQYF.